This note documents a single T cell receptor (beta chain) sequence. Its antigen target is currently unknown. Base qualities are missing; no much larger clone stands one base away. The CDR3 runs 15 residues from the cysteine to the phenylalanine. The DNA shown is the 45-base CDR3, in frame from base 1. From a lookup of the germline V gene, CDR1 and CDR2 are SGHRS and YFSETQ. The germline ends are 14 bases apart after V is trimmed by 4 bases and J by 1 base. TCR CDR3 regions were amplified from genomic DNA by multiplex PCR using the deep immunoSEQ assay. Extracted genomic DNA from each cell subset was spread evenly across all wells of several immunoSEQ 96-well plates, with each plate serving as a replicate. Each replicate PCR for sorted subsets received roughly 0.2 ug genomic DNA, equal to about 30,000 T cell genomes. Purified libraries were measured with a Qubit 3.0 fluorometer, size-checked on a Bioanalyzer 2100, and measured again with the KAPA Library Quantification kit. A separate single-read 150-cycle Illumina NextSeq 550 flow cell was used to sequence each immunoSEQ 96-well plate. Per the source publication's procedure: The immunoSEQ output contained only junctional sequences without quality scores, so filtering could not match that applied to full-length reads. To assign V/J genes and CDR3, sequences were annotated using PyIR, a Python wrapper for IgBLAST v1.9, with IMGT germline references. Any read was removed if the V/J assignment was weak (E-value above 1e-6), the CDR3 was missing, or the read contained stop codons, out-of-frame junctions, or ambiguous translated residues. A V3J clonotype was defined by an identical inferred V gene, J gene, and CDR3 amino acid sequence. Percentage overlap between repertoires was calculated by dividing the number of shared unique clonotypes by the size of the smaller repertoire. RTK rarefaction, the Chao1 estimator, and Recon v2.1 estimates of unobserved clonotypes were used to assess repertoire richness. Generation probabilities were computed with OLGA for all TCRbeta clonotypes obtained by the gDNA method from a few donors. Here the immuneACCESS table is served through TCRdb, limited to in-frame sequences with V and J called. Missing clones are a known gap in these copies; in checked studies unresolved V genes cover under half, and the rest lacks a known reason. V and J calls and clone size come straight from that table; D and trimming were deduced from the DNA. Recorded for this sample are about 1.5 million clones; 95% to 99% of them occurred a single time. 0.4% to 0.55% of the sample belongs to the ten largest clones.

The sample originates from a study of shared clonotypes between healthy human individuals (TCRdb year 2020). Regarding the research as a whole: A couple of women and a few men aged 18 to 49 years were included in the cohort. For each donor, CD4 naive and CD4 memory were each run on three plates, CD8 naive on two plates, and CD8 memory on one plate. Blood TCR repertoires of roughly five healthy adults were deeply sequenced to estimate repertoire size and the extent of clonotype sharing between individuals. To increase sequencing depth and limit assay-specific biases, different laboratories used diverse techniques to prepare libraries and sequence TCR repertoires. Leukapheresis yielded between about 0.85 and 9 billion PBMCs per donor.

Study-wide conclusions, independent of this receptor: Across four donors, approximately 4.9% of naive CD4, 3% to 4% of naive CD8, approximately 2.5% of memory CD4, and 0.3% to 0.45% of memory CD8 clonotypes were shared. The small number of donors limited the genetic and exposure-history diversity represented. Higher generation probabilities were observed for clonotypes shared by all four sorted-subset donors than for non-shared clonotypes. Only blood was sampled, and tissue TCR repertoires likely differ from those in blood. Larger estimated clonotype richness was generally found for naive subsets than for memory subsets. Pairwise subsampling led to the expectation that sequencing depth would affect the degree of clonotype sharing among donors. Rarefaction of sorted-subset datasets indicated incomplete sequencing despite the large sequencing depth.

Healthy HIV-negative adults with no recently reported acute infections or vaccinations were included as donors. Every donor was a Caucasian adult residing in Nashville, Tennessee, USA. CD4+ T cells were enriched through magnetic negative selection, after which naive cells were positively selected on CD45RA and the remaining negative fraction served as the memory subset. After blood collection by leukapheresis, PBMCs were isolated using Ficoll-Histopaque density gradient centrifugation and then cryopreserved in the vapor phase of liquid nitrogen. Purity and quantity of every magnetically sorted T cell population were checked by analytical flow cytometry. From each sorted fraction, genomic DNA was isolated and quantified by UV absorbance on a Nanodrop 2000c.

The receptor comes from a man aged 30-40 years in good health. Here the chain combines TRBV5-1 and TRBJ1-1; TRBD1 is possibly the D segment (5 matching bases). Sequenced sample: naive CD4+ T cells sorted from blood. The cell subset or site label, as the study defines it: CD45RA+ positively selected. The DNA is TGCGCCAGCAGCCCGTCCCGGGACGGGAACACTGAAGCTTTCTTT. Translated, it gives CASSPSRDGNTEAFF.